What follows describes a single TCR beta chain. Its target is not known. Whereas donors were nominally healthy upon sampling, unrecorded immune exposures were probable. The sample is drawn from a study of cytomegalovirus exposure and HLA in healthy donors. Study-level findings and limits: In a later analysis, several top co-occurrence clusters appeared linked to parvovirus B19, influenza, CMV and Epstein-Barr virus. The records held CMV serostatus as the only immune exposure information.

The primer mix had 60 Vbeta and 13 Jbeta primers. Repertoires were generated with immunoSEQ multiplex PCR, while TCRdb's copy carries only in-frame clones and drops some. The sample includes 95,000 to 150,000 clones, about four fifths of them seen just once. The length of the CDR3 is 16 residues. The germline V gene encodes CDR1 SGHRS and CDR2 YFSETQ. This sequence was found in a woman aged 50 to 65 in good health and CMV-seropositive. This chain links TRBV5-1 with TRBJ2-5, with 9 bases matching TRBD1. The tail of the sequence fits TRBJ2-7 better, so the J call may be wrong. The sample taken for sequencing was PBMCs. CDR3 DNA sequence: TGCGCCAGCAATCGATTCGGGACAGGGAGCTCCTACGAGCAGTACTTC. Translation: CASNRFGTGSSYEQYF.